The 4 T cell receptor beta chains listed next were all sequenced from one sample in a study of control samples from healthy donors and cancer patients. Clones were sequenced by immunoSEQ multiplex PCR, and TCRdb holds only the in-frame ones, with some missing. The sample yields fewer than 200,000 clones, 90% seen once. The sequencing input was blood. The source of these receptors is a woman aged 45-65 years in good health.

This clone was picked up a small number of times. The CDR3 sequence: CASSWGSPGLAYEQFF. DNA of the CDR3: TGTGCCAGCAGTTGGGGGAGTCCGGGACTAGCGTATGAGCAGTTCTTC. V usage is TRBV6-2 or TRBV6-3 and J usage is TRBJ2-1; 10 bases are shared with TRBD2. Germline V gives CDR1 MNHEY, CDR2 SVGEGT. The CDR3 is made up of 16 amino acids. Trimming cost V 4 bases and J 8 bases; bases outside gene matches: 11.

This CDR3 is CASGPRRLAGIHEQFF. Here the CDR3 DNA reads TGTGCCAGCGGACCGCGGCGACTAGCGGGGATACATGAGCAGTTCTTC. The rearrangement uses TRBV11-2 and TRBJ2-1, with TRBD2 identical over 11 bases. Germline-derived CDR1 and CDR2 are SGHAT and FQNNGV. This CDR3 region has 16 residues. V lost 8 bases to trimming and J lost 8 bases; unmatched junction nucleotides: 14.

This chain connects TRBV7-6 to TRBJ2-2; TRBD1 matches at 10 bases. Trimming at V came to 5 bases and at J to 5 bases, leaving 8 bases not matched to a gene. The CDR3 covers 16 residues. Germline CDR1 reads SGHVS; CDR2 reads FNYEAQ. The CDR3 here is CASSPPTGGLTGELFF. Here the CDR3 DNA reads TGTGCCAGCAGCCCACCGACAGGGGGCTTGACCGGGGAGCTGTTTTTT.

This clone appeared a few times. This chain uses TRBV4-3 with TRBJ2-5; D gene unclear. The germline CDR1 and CDR2 sequences are LGHNA and YSLEER. V was shortened by 0 bases and J by 5 bases, with 13 bases between the two germline ends. This CDR3 comprises 15 residues. The CDR3: CASSQDQAAVETQYF. The CDR3 DNA sequence: TGCGCCAGCAGCCAAGATCAGGCCGCGGTCGAGACCCAGTACTTC.